The 7 T cell receptor beta chains below come from one sample, sequenced in a study of cytomegalovirus exposure and HLA in healthy donors. PCR primers comprised 60 Vbeta and 13 Jbeta primers. The assay was immunoSEQ multiplex PCR, and TCRdb's table has in-frame clones only and misses some. This sample's table reports 150,000 or so clones. The specimen sequenced was PBMCs. These receptors all stem from a man aged 25-45 years in good health and CMV-seronegative.

The chain employs TRBV11-3 and TRBJ1-1; no clear D gene. The germline CDR1 and CDR2 sequences are SGHNT and YENEEA. The CDR3 covers 14 residues. V was pared by 5 bases and J by 3 bases, with 13 bases between. CDR3 sequence (DNA): TGTGCCAGCAGCCCCAGTGGCCGCTACACTGAAGCTTTCTTT. Translated, it gives CASSPSGRYTEAFF.

The chain joins TRBV11-2 to TRBJ2-7; perhaps TRBD1 as D (5 bases). CDR1 is SGHAT, CDR2 FQNNGV, per germline. The CDR3 extends over 13 amino acids. The germline V and J ends were trimmed by 1 base and 1 base, with 5 bases remaining between them. The CDR3 sequence: CASSLGQSYEQYF. The DNA of the CDR3 is TGTGCCAGCAGCTTAGGACAGTCCTACGAGCAGTACTTC.

The rearrangement links TRBV2 to TRBJ1-3; 8 bases fit TRBD1. Germline loops: CDR1 SNHLY, CDR2 FYNNEI. The V and J ends lost 5 bases and 2 bases, in that order; junction bases with no gene match: 8. This CDR3 is built from 16 residues. The CDR3 DNA is TGTGCCAGCAGTTTATTTGGACAGGGTACTGGAAACACCATATATTTT. The encoded protein is CASSLFGQGTGNTIYF. The complete variable domain, with remaining parts taken from reference TRBV2 and TRBJ1-3, reads EPEVTQTPSHQVTQMGQEVILRCVPISNHLYFYWYRQILGQKVEFLVSFYNNEISEKSEIFDDQFSVERPDGSNFTLKIRSTKLEDSAMYFCASSLFGQGTGNTIYFGEGSWLTVV.

The chain links TRBV19 to TRBJ1-4, with 7 nucleotides matching TRBD1. The V gene end was trimmed by 6 bases and the J gene end by 8 bases; junction bases not matched to a gene: 12. The CDR3 sequence is 15 residues long. Looked up from germline, CDR1 is LNHDA and CDR2 is SQIVND (reference sequence). The CDR3 spells CASRSSQGTGEKLFF. CDR3 sequence (DNA): TGTGCCAGTAGATCCTCACAGGGGACGGGCGAAAAACTGTTTTTT. Filled out from reference TRBV19 and TRBJ1-4, the complete variable domain reads DGGITQSPKYLFRKEGQNVTLSCEQNLNHDAMYWYRQDPGQGLRLIYYSQIVNDFQKGDIAEGYSVSREKKESFPLTVTSAQKNPTAFYLCASRSSQGTGEKLFFGSGTQLSVL.

The rearrangement links TRBV4-1 to TRBJ2-1; 9 bases fit TRBD2. The V and J ends lost 4 bases and 12 bases, in that order; junction bases with no gene match: 19. Germline V gene data show CDR1 as MGHRA and CDR2 as YSYEKL. This CDR3 contains 17 residues. CDR3 sequence: CASSLAHLTSGVKGQFF. The CDR3 DNA is TGCGCCAGCAGCCTCGCCCACCTGACTAGCGGTGTAAAGGGGCAGTTCTTC.

V usage is TRBV18 and J usage is TRBJ2-7, with 10 positions matching TRBD2. V gave up 3 bases and J gave up 2 bases; unmatched junction bases: 10. The CDR3 has 17 residues. Germline V gives CDR1 KGHSH, CDR2 LQKENI. CDR3 sequence (DNA): TGTGCCAGCTCACCCAATCTGAGGACTAGCGGAACCTACGAGCAGTACTTC. Protein product: CASSPNLRTSGTYEQYF. Supplemented by reference TRBV18 and TRBJ2-7, the full variable domain reads NAGVMQNPRHLVRRRGQEARLRCSPMKGHSHVYWYRQLPEEGLKFMVYLQKENIIDESGMPKERFSAEFPKEGPSILRIQQVVRGDSAAYFCASSPNLRTSGTYEQYFGPGTRLTVT.

The rearrangement links TRBV6-4 to TRBJ2-1, with D possibly TRBD2 on 6 matching bases. The length of the CDR3 is 15 residues. Germline V gene sequence: CDR1 MRHNA, CDR2 SNTAGT. The ends were cut back, 4 bases at V and 0 bases at J, with 10 bases in the middle. CDR3 protein: CASSVEGSSYNEQFF. CDR3 DNA sequence: TGTGCCAGCAGTGTGGAGGGGAGCTCCTACAATGAGCAGTTCTTC.